This T cell receptor (beta chain) was recovered during a study of T cells in Graves' hyperthyroidism and ophthalmopathy. Study findings and constraints: Most clonotypes that expanded in the thyroid above 0.001 also showed up in blood.

This clonotype has ten or more counts. Its specificity is unknown. Per the germline V gene, CDR1 is MNHEY and CDR2 is SMNVEV (reference sequence). Between the trimmed V and J ends, which lost 8 bases and 2 bases, there was a span of 10 bases. The CDR3 contains 12 residues. RNA transcripts yielded amplified TCR beta CDR3 regions. First-round RT-PCR targeting the TCR CDR3 was performed with the HTBI primer set. TCRdb redid the calling of the multiplex PCR reads with MiXCR, one entry per CDR3 protein. The sample contains more than 250,000 distinct CDR3 sequences, 13% to 15% of which appear only once. For the diagnoses, clinical symptoms, serum thyroxine and TRAb, thyroid ultrasound and orbital computed tomography were used. The blood sample dates from first hyperthyroidism diagnosis, preceding any ophthalmopathy symptoms. Source material for PBMCs was more than 7.5 ml fresh peripheral blood.

This clonotype was sampled from a woman in her forties or fifties with Graves' hyperthyroidism that later progressed to Graves' ophthalmopathy. Source material: blood. V and J are TRBV27 and TRBJ2-7; the D is unclear. DNA of the CDR3: TGTGCCAGCGTAGACCGCACCTACGAGCAGTACTTC. This encodes CASVDRTYEQYF.